The TCR beta chain under discussion was sequenced for a study of PD-L1 blockade in urothelial cancer. The germline gives CDR1 SGHRS, CDR2 YFSETQ. The length of the CDR3 is 14 residues. V was pared by 0 bases and J by 5 bases, with 11 bases between. Data came from immunoSEQ multiplex PCR; TCRdb stores just in-frame clones and leaves some out. This sample carries roughly 50,000 clones, roughly 77% of them seen once, and the ten largest clones take approximately 3.3%. The starting material was PBMCs, obtained around atezolizumab (anti-PD-L1) treatment. This TCR came from a man aged 65 to 85 with urothelial cancer. This chain connects TRBV5-1 to TRBJ1-2; D gene uncertain. The CDR3 nucleotides read TGCGCCAGCAGCTTGGGAGACGGGAAATATGGCTACACCTTC. Its translation is CASSLGDGKYGYTF.